The 21 T cell receptor beta chains below were found in one sample sequenced in a study of beta chain features in type 1 diabetes. Expressed TCRB transcripts were sequenced because the entire RNA isolate underwent reverse transcription. Profiled with immunoSEQ multiplex PCR; TCRdb holds only in-frame clones, not every one. Among about 900,000 clones listed, 15% to 20% were seen once. Sequences were obtained from naive CD4+ T cells from blood. These receptors all come from a woman younger than 30 in good health.

The chain links TRBV11-2 to TRBJ1-4, with D possibly being TRBD1 (5 bases). Germline CDR1 and CDR2: SGHAT and FQNNGV. V lost 3 bases and J lost 8, with 16 bases in between. The length of the CDR3 is 15 residues. In DNA form, the CDR3 reads TGTGCCAGCAGCTTTACCGGGACTATGGGGGAAAAACTGTTTTTT. Its translation is CASSFTGTMGEKLFF. Supplemented by reference TRBV11-2 and TRBJ1-4, the full variable domain reads EAGVAQSPRYKIIEKRQSVAFWCNPISGHATLYWYQQILGQGPKLLIQFQNNGVVDDSQLPKDRFSAERLKGVDSTLKIQPAKLEDSAVYLCASSFTGTMGEKLFFGSGTQLSVL.

In its sample, this clone was seen a few times. This chain uses TRBV11-1 with TRBJ1-2, with D perhaps TRBD1 (6 bases). CDR1 SGHAT and CDR2 FQDESV come from the germline V gene (reference sequence). The CDR3 runs 15 residues. The V end was cut by 5 bases, the J end by 4 bases, with 17 bases between. CDR3 loop: CASSPTRGLGYGYTF. The CDR3 nucleotides are TGTGCCAGCAGCCCTACCAGGGGTCTCGGCTATGGCTACACCTTC.

The rearrangement links TRBV9 to TRBJ2-5, with D perhaps assigned TRBD1 or TRBD2 (5 bases each). Trimming took 1 base from V and 11 from J, leaving 18 bases between them. Germline CDR1 SGDLS, CDR2 YYNGEE. The CDR3 has 14 residues. This CDR3 is CASSVTGADSRQYF. The CDR3 DNA sequence: TGTGCCAGCAGCGTAACCGGGGCGGATAGCCGGCAGTACTTC.

In this sample, this clone turned up a few times. The genes are TRBV7-9 and TRBJ2-1; D unclear. V was clipped by 4 bases and J by 8 bases, with 6 bases between them. This CDR3 has 11 residues. CDR1 and CDR2 from the germline V gene are SEHNR and FQNEAQ (reference sequence). The CDR3 bases are TGTGCCAGCAGCTATCACCATGAGCAGTTCTTC. It translates to CASSYHHEQFF.

The V and J genes are TRBV15 and TRBJ2-5, with TRBD2 as a possible D gene (6 bases). Germline-derived CDR1 and CDR2 are LNHNV and YYDKDF (reference sequence). The V and J ends lost 1 base and 3 bases respectively, with 12 bases between them. The CDR3 totals 15 residues. The CDR3 nucleotides are TGTGCCACCAGCAGAGGACTAGAGGGTAAAGAGACCCAGTACTTC. This gives the protein CATSRGLEGKETQYF.

This clone has a handful of counts. The J gene is TRBJ2-5, the V gene TRBV19, with 8 bases matching TRBD2. Germline loops: CDR1 LNHDA, CDR2 SQIVND (reference sequence). The CDR3 sequence is 15 residues long. Germline trimming cut 3 bases from V and 1 base from J; bases unmatched to any gene: 4. In nucleotides, the CDR3 is TGTGCCAGTAGTATCGGGGGGGCAGTCCAAGAGACCCAGTACTTC. Its translation: CASSIGGAVQETQYF.

CDR3 in amino acids: CAISRDSNQPQHF. The CDR3 nucleotides read TGTGCCATCAGCCGGGACAGTAATCAGCCCCAGCATTTT. The V and J genes are TRBV10-3 and TRBJ1-5; 7 bases fit TRBD1. J gave up 4 bases and V 6 bases, and 3 bases lay outside the gene matches. Germline V CDR1 and CDR2: ENHRY, SYGVKD. CDR3 length: 13 residues.

This clone was found a few times. The J gene is TRBJ1-4, the V gene TRBV29-1, with D uncertain. V gave up 4 bases and J gave up 3 bases, with 12 bases separating them. CDR1 is SQVTM and CDR2 is ANQGSEA in the germline V gene. CDR3 length equals 14 residues. DNA of the CDR3: TGCAGCGTTGTGTGGCGGTCGGCTAATGAAAAACTGTTTTTT. It translates to CSVVWRSANEKLFF.

The chain is built from TRBV7-2 and TRBJ2-5; perhaps TRBD2 as D (6 bases). The V end lost 2 bases, the J end lost 3 bases, and 10 bases lay between the germline ends. The CDR3 totals 14 residues. Germline V lookup: CDR1 SGHTA, CDR2 FQGNSA. CDR3 sequence reads: CASSLSGGKETQYF. For the CDR3, the DNA is TGTGCCAGCAGCTTATCTGGCGGGAAAGAGACCCAGTACTTC.

This chain joins TRBV7-8 and TRBJ1-4, with unresolved D. Germline V gene sequence: CDR1 SGHVS, CDR2 FQNEAQ. V lost 5 bases and J 7 bases, leaving 17 bases between the germline ends. The CDR3 covers 15 residues. The CDR3 DNA sequence: TGTGCCAGCAGCGTTAGTCAGGCGAGAGGTGAAAAACTGTTTTTT. This codes for CASSVSQARGEKLFF.

This clone was detected a few times. The chain links TRBV4-3 to TRBJ2-1; 9 nucleotides match TRBD1. The CDR3 sequence is 15 residues long. J was trimmed by 4 bases and V by 2 bases; bases with no gene match: 3. In germline, CDR1 is LGHNA, CDR2 YSLEER. The CDR3 spells CASSQSGQGYNEQFF. The CDR3 DNA follows: TGCGCCAGCAGCCAATCGGGACAGGGATACAATGAGCAGTTCTTC.

This chain joins TRBV27 and TRBJ2-6; weak D call: TRBD1 (6 bases). The CDR3 runs 15 residues. Germline V gene lookup returns CDR1 MNHEY and CDR2 SMNVEV (reference sequence). Trimming removed 5 bases from V and 6 bases from J, with 14 bases in between. The CDR3 nucleotides are TGTGCCAGCAGTCTCAGGACAGCTAAGGCCAACGTCCTGACTTTC. Translating it yields CASSLRTAKANVLTF.

This clone was detected only a few times. The chain recombines TRBV9 with TRBJ2-3; unclear D gene. V gave up 3 bases and J gave up 3 bases, with 11 bases separating them. CDR3 length: 14 residues. Per the germline V gene, CDR1 is SGDLS and CDR2 is YYNGEE. This CDR3 reads CASSALVSTDTQYF. Written as DNA, the CDR3 is TGTGCCAGCAGCGCCCTAGTTAGTACAGATACGCAGTATTTT.

The chain recombines TRBV28 with TRBJ2-2, with 9 positions matching TRBD2. Trimming removed 3 bases from V and 0 bases from J; junction bases left unmatched: 2. CDR1 is MDHEN, CDR2 SYDVKM, per germline. CDR3 length equals 16 residues. The CDR3 region is CASSLAGGPNTGELFF. CDR3 coding DNA: TGTGCCAGCAGTTTGGCGGGAGGGCCGAACACCGGGGAGCTGTTTTTT.

The chain uses TRBV6-4 and TRBJ1-1, with TRBD1 identical over 7 bases. CDR1 is MRHNA, CDR2 SNTAGT, per germline. The V and J ends lost 10 bases and 7 bases, in that order; junction bases with no gene match: 6. CDR3 size: 11 residues. This chain's CDR3 is CAIRGQVEAFF. The CDR3 bases are TGTGCCATCAGAGGACAGGTTGAAGCTTTCTTT.

This clone was observed a few times. V and J are TRBV5-5 and TRBJ2-7; perhaps TRBD1 as D (6 bases). Looked up from germline, CDR1 is SGHKS and CDR2 is YYEKEE (reference sequence). Trimming removed 4 bases from V and 1 base from J, with 12 bases in between. This CDR3 is 14 amino acids long. The CDR3, as DNA: TGTGCCAGCAGCATAGGACAGATATCCTACGAGCAGTACTTC. Translated: CASSIGQISYEQYF.

The V call is TRBV2, the J call TRBJ2-7; 9 bases align to TRBD1. Losses at the gene ends were 4 bases for V and 2 bases for J; bases not matched to a gene: 3. CDR1 and CDR2 from the germline V gene are SNHLY and FYNNEI. The length of the CDR3 is 14 residues. CDR3 coding DNA: TGTGCCAGCAGTGCTAGACAGGGGGCCTACGAGCAGTACTTC. This sequence encodes CASSARQGAYEQYF.

The chain joins TRBV6-6 to TRBJ1-1; a weak D match, TRBD1 (6 bases). V lost 4 bases and J lost 2, with 14 bases in between. Germline V gene lookup returns CDR1 MNHNY and CDR2 SVGAGI (reference sequence). CDR3 length: 15 residues. CDR3 in amino acids: CASSSFDRYNTEAFF. In DNA, the CDR3 is TGTGCCAGCAGTTCCTTCGACAGGTACAACACTGAAGCTTTCTTT.

This sequence joins TRBV6-5 and TRBJ1-5; D unclear. Trimming took off 10 bases at V and 0 bases at J, with 13 bases between the two ends. CDR1 and CDR2 from the germline V gene are MNHEY and SVGAGI. There are 14 residues in the CDR3. The CDR3 is CATRSENSNQPQHF. For the CDR3, the DNA is TGTGCCACCCGATCGGAAAATAGCAATCAGCCCCAGCATTTT.

CDR3 nucleotides: TGTGCCAGCTCACCGAGGGGGAAGGGCACTGAAGCTTTCTTT. Translation gives CASSPRGKGTEAFF. The chain is built from TRBV18 and TRBJ1-1; D is perhaps TRBD1 (6 bases). V was shortened by 3 bases and J by 4 bases, with 12 bases between the two germline ends. This CDR3 is built from 14 residues. Per germline, CDR1 KGHSH and CDR2 LQKENI.

The V and J genes are TRBV6-1 and TRBJ1-2; D possibly corresponds to TRBD1 (5 bases). The germline CDR1 and CDR2 sequences are MNHNS and SASEGT. Trimming took off 2 bases at V and 8 bases at J, with 18 bases between the two ends. The CDR3 extends over 15 amino acids. The CDR3 coding sequence is TGTGCCAGCAGTGAATCACCTTGGGGGGGTCACGGCTACACCTTC. This translates into CASSESPWGGHGYTF.